Below are 2 T cell receptor beta chains sequenced from a single sample in a study of CD8 T cells in ankylosing spondylitis. Findings and caveats of the study: One TCR beta motif, made up of seven to nine highly homologous variants, appeared characteristic of ankylosing spondylitis blood.

TCRdb re-called the 5' RACE reads through MiXCR, storing one row per CDR3 protein. The sample has about 510,000 distinct CDR3 sequences, under 5.5% seen once. These TCRs are of unknown antigen specificity. Sequenced material: blood, either unsorted or a sorted T cell fraction (not recorded which). Receptor source: a male donor with ankylosing spondylitis.

This clonotype was counted ten times or more. The chain employs TRBV7-9 and TRBJ2-1; 8 bases agree with TRBD2. The germline gives CDR1 SEHNR, CDR2 FQNEAQ (reference sequence). There are 13 residues in the CDR3. Trimming removed 3 bases from V and 7 bases from J; junction bases left unmatched: 2. The CDR3 DNA sequence: TGTGCCAGCAGCTTGACTAGCGAGAATGAGCAGTTCTTC. Its protein product is CASSLTSENEQFF.

This clonotype was picked up many times. The rearrangement joins TRBV5-1 to TRBJ2-3; 7 nucleotides match TRBD2. The germline V gene encodes CDR1 SGHRS and CDR2 YFSETQ. The CDR3 totals 15 residues. With 2 bases clipped from V and 0 bases from J, the junction kept 3 bases outside the gene matches. In nucleotides, the CDR3 is TGCGCCAGCAGCTTTCGGCGGGGGAGCACAGATACGCAGTATTTT. This codes for CASSFRRGSTDTQYF.